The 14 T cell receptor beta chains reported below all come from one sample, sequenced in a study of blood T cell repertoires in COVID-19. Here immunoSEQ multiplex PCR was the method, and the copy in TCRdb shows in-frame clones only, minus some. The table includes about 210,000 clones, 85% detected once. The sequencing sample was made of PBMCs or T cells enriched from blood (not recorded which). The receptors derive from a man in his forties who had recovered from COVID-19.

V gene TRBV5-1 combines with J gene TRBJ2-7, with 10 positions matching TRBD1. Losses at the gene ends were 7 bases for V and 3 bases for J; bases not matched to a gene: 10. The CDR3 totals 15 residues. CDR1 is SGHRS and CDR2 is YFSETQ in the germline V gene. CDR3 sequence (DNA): TGCGCCAGCGGTTTGCCGGGACAGGGGTTCTACGAGCAGTACTTC. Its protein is CASGLPGQGFYEQYF.

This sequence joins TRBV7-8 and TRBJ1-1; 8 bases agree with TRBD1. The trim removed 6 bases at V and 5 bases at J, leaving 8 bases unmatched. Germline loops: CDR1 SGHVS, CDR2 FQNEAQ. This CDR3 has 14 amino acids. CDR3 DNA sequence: TGTGCCAGCAGATACGGACAGGGAACTACTGAAGCTTTCTTT. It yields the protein CASRYGQGTTEAFF.

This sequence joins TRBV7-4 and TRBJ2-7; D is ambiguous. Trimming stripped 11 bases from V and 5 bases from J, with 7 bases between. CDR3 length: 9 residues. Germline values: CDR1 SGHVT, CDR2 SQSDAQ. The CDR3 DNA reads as TGTGCCCCCCCCAACGAGCAGTACTTC. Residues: CAPPNEQYF.

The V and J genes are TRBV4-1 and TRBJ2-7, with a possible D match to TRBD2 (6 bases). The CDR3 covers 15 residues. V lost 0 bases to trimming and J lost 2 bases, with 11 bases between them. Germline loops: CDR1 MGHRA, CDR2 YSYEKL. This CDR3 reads CASSQEGGAAYEQYF. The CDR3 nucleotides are TGCGCCAGCAGCCAAGAGGGCGGGGCCGCCTACGAGCAGTACTTC.

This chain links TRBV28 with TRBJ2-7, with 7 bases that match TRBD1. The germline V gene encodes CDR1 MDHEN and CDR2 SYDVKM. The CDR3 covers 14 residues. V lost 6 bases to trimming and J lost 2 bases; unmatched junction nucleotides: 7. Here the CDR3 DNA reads TGTGCCAGCAGAAGTGGGGACAGCCCCTACGAGCAGTACTTC. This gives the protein CASRSGDSPYEQYF.

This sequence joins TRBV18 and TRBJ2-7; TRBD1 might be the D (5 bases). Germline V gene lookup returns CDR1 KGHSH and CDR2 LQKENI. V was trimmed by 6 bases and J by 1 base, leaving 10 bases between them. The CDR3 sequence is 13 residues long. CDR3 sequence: CASSLKGSYEQYF. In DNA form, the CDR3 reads TGTGCCAGCTCCCTGAAGGGGTCCTACGAGCAGTACTTC. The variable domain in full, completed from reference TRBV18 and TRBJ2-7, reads NAGVMQNPRHLVRRRGQEARLRCSPMKGHSHVYWYRQLPEEGLKFMVYLQKENIIDESGMPKERFSAEFPKEGPSILRIQQVVRGDSAAYFCASSLKGSYEQYFGPGTRLTVT.

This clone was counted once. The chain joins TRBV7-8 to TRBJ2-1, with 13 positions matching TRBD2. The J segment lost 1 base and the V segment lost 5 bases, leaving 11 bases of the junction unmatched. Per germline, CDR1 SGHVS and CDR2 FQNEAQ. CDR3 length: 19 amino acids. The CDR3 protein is CASSLRRTSGSKSYNEQFF. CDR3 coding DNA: TGTGCCAGCAGCCTGCGCCGGACTAGCGGGAGCAAGTCCTACAATGAGCAGTTCTTC.

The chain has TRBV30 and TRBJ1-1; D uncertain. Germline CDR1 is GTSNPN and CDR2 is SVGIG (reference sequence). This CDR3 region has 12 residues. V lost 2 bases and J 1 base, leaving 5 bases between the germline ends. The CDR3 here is CAWSPGNTEAFF. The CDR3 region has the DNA TGTGCCTGGAGTCCCGGGAACACTGAAGCTTTCTTT.

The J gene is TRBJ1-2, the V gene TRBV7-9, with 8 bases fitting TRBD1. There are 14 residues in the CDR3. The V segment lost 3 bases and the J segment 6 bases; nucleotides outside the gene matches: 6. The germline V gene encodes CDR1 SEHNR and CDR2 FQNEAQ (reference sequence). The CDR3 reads CASSFGQGNDGYTF. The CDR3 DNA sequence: TGTGCCAGCAGCTTTGGACAGGGCAACGATGGCTACACCTTC. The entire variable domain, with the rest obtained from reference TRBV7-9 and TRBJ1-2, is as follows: DTGVSQNPRHKITKRGQNVTFRCDPISEHNRLYWYRQTLGQGPEFLTYFQNEAQLEKSRLLSDRFSAERPKGSFSTLEIQRTEQGDSAMYLCASSFGQGNDGYTFGSGTRLTVV.

CDR3 in amino acids: CASNGQINQPQHF. DNA for the CDR3: TGTGCCAGTAACGGACAGATCAATCAGCCCCAGCATTTT. The chain couples TRBV19 to TRBJ1-5; tentative D call: TRBD1 (6 bases). The V end was cut by 7 bases, the J end by 3 bases, with 10 bases between. Germline CDR1 and CDR2: LNHDA and SQIVND (reference sequence). The CDR3 has 13 amino acids. The variable domain in full, with the rest retrieved from reference TRBV19 and TRBJ1-5, is DGGITQSPKYLFRKEGQNVTLSCEQNLNHDAMYWYRQDPGQGLRLIYYSQIVNDFQKGDIAEGYSVSREKKESFPLTVTSAQKNPTAFYLCASNGQINQPQHFGDGTRLSIL.

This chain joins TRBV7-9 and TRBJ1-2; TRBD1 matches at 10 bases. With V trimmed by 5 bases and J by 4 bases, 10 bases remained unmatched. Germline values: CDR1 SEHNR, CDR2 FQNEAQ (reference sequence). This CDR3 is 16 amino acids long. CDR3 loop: CASSPKPGQGVYGYTF. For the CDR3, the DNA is TGTGCCAGCAGCCCCAAGCCCGGACAGGGGGTCTATGGCTACACCTTC.

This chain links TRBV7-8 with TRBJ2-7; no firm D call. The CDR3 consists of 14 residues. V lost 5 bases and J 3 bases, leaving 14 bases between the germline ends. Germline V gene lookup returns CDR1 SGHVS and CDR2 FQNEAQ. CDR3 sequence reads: CASSPETGFYEQYF. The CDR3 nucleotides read TGTGCCAGCAGCCCAGAAACGGGTTTCTACGAGCAGTACTTC.

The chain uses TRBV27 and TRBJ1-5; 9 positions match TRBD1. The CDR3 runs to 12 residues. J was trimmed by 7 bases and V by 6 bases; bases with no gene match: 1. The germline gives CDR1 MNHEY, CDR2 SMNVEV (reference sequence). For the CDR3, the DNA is TGTGCCAGCAGAGACAGGGGGCAGCCCCAGCATTTT. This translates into CASRDRGQPQHF.

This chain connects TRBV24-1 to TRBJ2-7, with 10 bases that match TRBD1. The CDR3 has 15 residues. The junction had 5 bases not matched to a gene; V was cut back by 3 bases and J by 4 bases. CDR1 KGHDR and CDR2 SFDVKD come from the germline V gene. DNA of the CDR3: TGTGCCACCAGTGATCCGGGGACAGGGGAATACGAGCAGTACTTC. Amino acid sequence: CATSDPGTGEYEQYF.